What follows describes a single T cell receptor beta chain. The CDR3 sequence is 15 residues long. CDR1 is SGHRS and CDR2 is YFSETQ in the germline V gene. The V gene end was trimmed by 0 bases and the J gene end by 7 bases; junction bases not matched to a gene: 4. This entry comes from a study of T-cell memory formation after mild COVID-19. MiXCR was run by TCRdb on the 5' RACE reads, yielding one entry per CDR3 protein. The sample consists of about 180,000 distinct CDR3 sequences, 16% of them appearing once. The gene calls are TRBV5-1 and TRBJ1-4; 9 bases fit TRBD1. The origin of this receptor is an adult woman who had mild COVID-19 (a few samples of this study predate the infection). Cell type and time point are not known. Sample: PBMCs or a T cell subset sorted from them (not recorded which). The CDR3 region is CASSLASTGGEKLFF. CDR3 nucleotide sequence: TGCGCCAGCAGCTTGGCCTCGACAGGGGGTGAAAAACTGTTTTTT.